The present T cell receptor (beta chain) was sequenced within a study of blood T cell repertoires in COVID-19. Study as a whole: Sources were T cells, B-cell-depleted T cells, or PBMCs; the material itself was cDNA or gDNA.

Germline V CDR1 and CDR2: KGHDR, SFDVKD. V was clipped by 2 bases and J by 5 bases; unmatched bases: 5. The CDR3 covers 15 residues. Assay: immunoSEQ multiplex PCR; the TCRdb copy retains only in-frame clones and omits some. The data show 150,000 to 180,000 clones, roughly four fifths seen once. The origin of this receptor is a man older than 75 with acute or convalescent COVID-19. Material for sequencing was peripheral blood. The chain uses TRBV24-1 and TRBJ1-2; the match to TRBD1 covers 9 bases. CDR3 residues: CATSDSRGTGYGYTF. CDR3 nucleotides: TGTGCCACCAGTGATTCCCGGGGGACAGGGTATGGCTACACCTTC.